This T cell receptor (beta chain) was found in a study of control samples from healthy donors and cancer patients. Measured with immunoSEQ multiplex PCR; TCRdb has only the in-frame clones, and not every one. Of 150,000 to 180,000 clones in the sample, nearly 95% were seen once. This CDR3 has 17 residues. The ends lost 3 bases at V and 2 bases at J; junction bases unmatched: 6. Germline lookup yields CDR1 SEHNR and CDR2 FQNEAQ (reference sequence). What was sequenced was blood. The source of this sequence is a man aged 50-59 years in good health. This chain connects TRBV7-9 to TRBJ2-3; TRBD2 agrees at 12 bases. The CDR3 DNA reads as TGTGCCAGCAGCTTCTCCGGGACTAGCGGGCCCACAGATACGCAGTATTTT. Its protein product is CASSFSGTSGPTDTQYF.